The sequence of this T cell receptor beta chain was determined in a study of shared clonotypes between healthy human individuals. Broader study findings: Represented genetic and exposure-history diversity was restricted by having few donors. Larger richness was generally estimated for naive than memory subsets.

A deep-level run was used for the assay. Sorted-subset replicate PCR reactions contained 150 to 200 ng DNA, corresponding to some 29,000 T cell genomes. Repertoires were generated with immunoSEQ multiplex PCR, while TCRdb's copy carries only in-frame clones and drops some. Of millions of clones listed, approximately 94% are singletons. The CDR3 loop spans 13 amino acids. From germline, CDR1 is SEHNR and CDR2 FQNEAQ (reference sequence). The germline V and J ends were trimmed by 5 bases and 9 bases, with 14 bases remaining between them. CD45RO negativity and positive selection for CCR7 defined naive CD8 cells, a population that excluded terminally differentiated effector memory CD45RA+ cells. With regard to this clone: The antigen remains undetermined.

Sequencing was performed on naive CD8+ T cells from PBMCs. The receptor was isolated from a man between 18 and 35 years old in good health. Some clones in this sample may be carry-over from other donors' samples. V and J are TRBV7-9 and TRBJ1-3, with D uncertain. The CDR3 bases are TGTGCCAGCAGCCACTCCGAATCCCCCACCATATATTTT. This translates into CASSHSESPTIYF.